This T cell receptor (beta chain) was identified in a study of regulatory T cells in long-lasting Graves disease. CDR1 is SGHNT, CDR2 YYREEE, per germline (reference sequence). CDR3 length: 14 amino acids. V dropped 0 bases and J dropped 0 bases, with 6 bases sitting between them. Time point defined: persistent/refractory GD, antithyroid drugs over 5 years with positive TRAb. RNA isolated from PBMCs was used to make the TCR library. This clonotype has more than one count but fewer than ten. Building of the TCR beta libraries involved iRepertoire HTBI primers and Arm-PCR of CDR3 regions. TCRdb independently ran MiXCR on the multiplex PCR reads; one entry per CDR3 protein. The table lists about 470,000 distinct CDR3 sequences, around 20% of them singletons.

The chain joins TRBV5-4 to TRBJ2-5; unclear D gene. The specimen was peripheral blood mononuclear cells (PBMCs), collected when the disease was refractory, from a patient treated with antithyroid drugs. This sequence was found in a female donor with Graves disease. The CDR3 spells CASSLGRNQETQYF. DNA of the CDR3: TGTGCCAGCAGCTTGGGACGGAACCAAGAGACCCAGTACTTC.